This paragraph reports one T cell receptor beta chain. The assay was immunoSEQ multiplex PCR, and TCRdb's table has in-frame clones only and misses some. The data hold about 70,000 clones, with 90% to 95% observed a single time. The source of the sample is a study of T cell changes during pregnancy in multiple sclerosis. With 3 bases clipped from V and 4 bases from J, the junction kept 6 bases outside the gene matches. The germline gives CDR1 KGHSH, CDR2 LQKENI. The CDR3 consists of 17 residues. The source is a female donor with multiple sclerosis, enrolled in a pregnancy study. This chain uses TRBV18 with TRBJ2-6, with 10 bases fitting TRBD1. The sequences come from peripheral blood, collected in the third trimester of pregnancy. In DNA form, the CDR3 reads TGTGCCAGCTCACCTCGCGGGACAGGGGTCGGGGCCAACGTCCTGACTTTC. Protein sequence: CASSPRGTGVGANVLTF.